The next 13 T cell receptor beta chains were all read from a single sample in a study of T cell responses to AZD1222 COVID-19 vaccine. TCRdb's table, derived via immunoSEQ multiplex PCR, lists solely in-frame clones and lacks some. This table holds approximately 270,000 clones, 90% to 95% found once. This sample comprised peripheral blood, obtained 28 days after the second AZD1222 dose. The receptors were gathered from an adult who received the AZD1222 COVID-19 vaccine.

This rearrangement joins TRBV11-3 to TRBJ2-7; 9 bases map to TRBD2. Trimming at V came to 3 bases and at J to 0 bases, leaving 3 bases not matched to a gene. The length of the CDR3 is 15 residues. Germline V gene lookup returns CDR1 SGHNT and CDR2 YENEEA. CDR3 in amino acids: CASSFSGGSSYEQYF. CDR3 nucleotides: TGTGCCAGCAGCTTTAGCGGGGGATCCTCCTACGAGCAGTACTTC.

The rearrangement links TRBV2 to TRBJ2-3; no reliable D call. V lost 5 bases and J lost 1, with 10 bases in between. Germline V gives CDR1 SNHLY, CDR2 FYNNEI. The CDR3 is 14 amino acids. CDR3 DNA: TGTGCCAGCAGTCCGTACTCCCGCACAGATACGCAGTATTTT. Translating it yields CASSPYSRTDTQYF.

This chain links TRBV30 with TRBJ2-2; 14 positions agree with TRBD2. Germline V gene data show CDR1 as GTSNPN and CDR2 as SVGIG (reference sequence). The CDR3 is made up of 17 amino acids. Trimming removed 3 bases from V and 5 bases from J; junction bases left unmatched: 8. The CDR3 reads CAWRGTSGSLHTGELFF. CDR3 nucleotide sequence: TGTGCCTGGAGGGGGACTAGCGGGAGCCTCCATACCGGGGAGCTGTTTTTT.

The CDR3 coding sequence is TGTGCCTTCTCCGAATCGGCCTCTGGAAACACCATATATTTT. As protein: CAFSESASGNTIYF. The chain couples TRBV5-4 to TRBJ1-3; D gene ambiguous. This CDR3 region has 14 residues. The V gene lost 10 bases and the J gene lost 0 bases, with 14 bases spanning the gap. Germline assignment: CDR1 SGHNT and CDR2 YYREEE (reference sequence).

The genes are TRBV28 and TRBJ2-7; 13 positions agree with TRBD2. Germline V lookup: CDR1 MDHEN, CDR2 SYDVKM. The CDR3 has 17 residues. The V segment lost 2 bases and the J segment 0 bases; nucleotides outside the gene matches: 4. The CDR3 sequence is CASSLGGLAGDSYEQYF. In DNA, the CDR3 is TGTGCCAGCAGTTTAGGCGGACTAGCGGGAGACTCCTACGAGCAGTACTTC. Full variable domain (outside the CDR3, taken from reference TRBV28 and TRBJ2-7): DVKVTQSSRYLVKRTGEKVFLECVQDMDHENMFWYRQDPGLGLRLIYFSYDVKMKEKGDIPEGYSVSREKKERFSLILESASTNQTSMYLCASSLGGLAGDSYEQYFGPGTRLTVT.

CDR3 DNA sequence: TGCGCCAGCAGCCTTCCAACTAGCGGGGTAAACACCGGGGAGCTGTTTTTT. Translation gives CASSLPTSGVNTGELFF. V and J are TRBV4-1 and TRBJ2-2; 10 nucleotides match TRBD2. This CDR3 region has 17 residues. Germline assignment: CDR1 MGHRA and CDR2 YSYEKL. J gave up 2 bases and V 4 bases, and 7 bases lay outside the gene matches.

This chain joins TRBV28 and TRBJ2-1; 7 positions match TRBD1. Germline CDR1 is MDHEN and CDR2 is SYDVKM. The CDR3 extends over 11 amino acids. V dropped 7 bases and J dropped 15; count of bases not matched to a gene: 9. CDR3 DNA: TGTGCCAGCACCTCCCGGACAGGACCGTTCTTC. Amino acids: CASTSRTGPFF. The full variable domain, completed using reference TRBV28 and TRBJ2-1, is DVKVTQSSRYLVKRTGEKVFLECVQDMDHENMFWYRQDPGLGLRLIYFSYDVKMKEKGDIPEGYSVSREKKERFSLILESASTNQTSMYLCASTSRTGPFFGPGTRLTVL.

The chain carries TRBV28 and TRBJ1-5; no definite D call. The CDR3 runs 14 residues. Deletions cut 2 bases from V and 5 bases from J, with 10 bases between. Germline CDR1 is MDHEN and CDR2 is SYDVKM. CDR3 nucleotides: TGTGCCAGCAGTTTACCTGAGGGCCATCAGCCCCAGCATTTT. Protein: CASSLPEGHQPQHF.

This chain connects TRBV5-1 to TRBJ2-3, with a tentative D call TRBD2 (6 bases). Looked up from germline, CDR1 is SGHRS and CDR2 is YFSETQ. The CDR3 consists of 15 residues. V lost 4 bases and J lost 1, with 13 bases in between. The CDR3 sequence is CASSPRWGGTDTQYF. In nucleotides, the CDR3 is TGCGCCAGCAGCCCCCGGTGGGGGGGCACAGATACGCAGTATTTT.

This chain connects TRBV9 to TRBJ1-3, with TRBD1 as a possible D gene (5 bases). V was pared by 3 bases and J by 1 base, with 14 bases between. Germline CDR1 is SGDLS and CDR2 is YYNGEE. The CDR3 has 16 residues. CDR3 loop: CASSGGDFYSGNTIYF. CDR3 nucleotides: TGTGCCAGCAGCGGAGGGGACTTCTATTCTGGAAACACCATATATTTT.

This sequence joins TRBV5-4 and TRBJ2-6, with TRBD2 matching 7 bases. Unmatched junction bases numbered 12, after V lost 6 bases and J lost 0 bases. Germline CDR1 is SGHNT and CDR2 is YYREEE (reference sequence). The CDR3 contains 18 residues. The CDR3 DNA sequence: TGTGCCAGCACCCCTGGATGGGGGGGAGGCTCTGGGGCCAACGTCCTGACTTTC. As protein: CASTPGWGGGSGANVLTF.

The chain combines TRBV4-1 with TRBJ2-7; 7 bases agree with TRBD1. This CDR3 spans 14 amino acids. The germline gives CDR1 MGHRA, CDR2 YSYEKL. J gave up 3 bases and V 4 bases, and 6 bases lay outside the gene matches. The CDR3 here is CASSPPGTVYEQYF. The DNA for the CDR3 is TGCGCCAGCAGCCCTCCCGGGACAGTCTACGAGCAGTACTTC.

The chain has TRBV6-1 and TRBJ1-6, with 7 bases aligning to TRBD1. The CDR3 runs to 15 residues. Per the germline V gene, CDR1 is MNHNS and CDR2 is SASEGT. After removal of 3 bases from V and 7 bases from J, the junction contained 6 bases not matched to a gene. CDR3 bases: TGTGCCAGCAGTGATTTTGGACAGGTGAATTCACCCCTCCACTTT. Its protein product is CASSDFGQVNSPLHF.